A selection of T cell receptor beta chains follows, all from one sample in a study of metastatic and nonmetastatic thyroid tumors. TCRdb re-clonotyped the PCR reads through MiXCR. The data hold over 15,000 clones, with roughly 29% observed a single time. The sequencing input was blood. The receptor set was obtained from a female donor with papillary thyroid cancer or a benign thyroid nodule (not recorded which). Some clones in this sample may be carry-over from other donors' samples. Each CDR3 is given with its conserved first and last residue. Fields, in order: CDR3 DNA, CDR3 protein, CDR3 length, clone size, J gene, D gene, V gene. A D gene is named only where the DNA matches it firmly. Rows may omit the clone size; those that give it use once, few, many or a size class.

CDR3 DNA: TGTGCCAGCAGCTCCGGACGACAGGGGGCAGATACGCAGTATTTT
CDR3 protein: CASSSGRQGADTQYF
CDR3 length: 15
clone size: many
J gene: TRBJ2-3
D gene: TRBD1
V gene: TRBV5-4

CDR3 DNA: TGTGCCAGCAGTTTAGGAGACAGGAAGAATTCACCCCTCCACTTT
CDR3 protein: CASSLGDRKNSPLHF
CDR3 length: 15
clone size: .
J gene: TRBJ1-6
D gene: .
V gene: TRBV28

CDR3 DNA: TGTGCCAGCACCCTCTCCTCTGCCCACACAGATACGCAGTATTTT
CDR3 protein: CASTLSSAHTDTQYF
CDR3 length: 15
clone size: many
J gene: TRBJ2-3
D gene: .
V gene: TRBV3-1

CDR3 DNA: TGTGCCAGCCTGAGAACAGGGGAAGAGACCCAGTACTTC
CDR3 protein: CASLRTGEETQYF
CDR3 length: 13
clone size: .
J gene: TRBJ2-5
D gene: TRBD1
V gene: TRBV6-2/TRBV6-3

CDR3 DNA: TGTGCCAGCAGCGCCGGCCCCTGGTACGAGCAGTACTTC
CDR3 protein: CASSAGPWYEQYF
CDR3 length: 13
clone size: .
J gene: TRBJ2-7
D gene: .
V gene: TRBV9

CDR3 DNA: TGCAGTGCTAGAGACGGACAGGGATGGGGCGAGCAGTACTTC
CDR3 protein: CSARDGQGWGEQYF
CDR3 length: 14
clone size: .
J gene: TRBJ2-7
D gene: TRBD1
V gene: TRBV20-1

CDR3 DNA: TGTGCCAGCAGCGACCCCGGGGGACAGCGCAGATATAGCAATCAGCCCCAGCATTTT
CDR3 protein: CASSDPGGQRRYSNQPQHF
CDR3 length: 19
clone size: .
J gene: TRBJ1-5
D gene: TRBD1
V gene: TRBV9

CDR3 DNA: TGTGCCAGCAGTTACGTAGCGGGGGTTCCAAATGAGCAGTTCTTC
CDR3 protein: CASSYVAGVPNEQFF
CDR3 length: 15
clone size: few
J gene: TRBJ2-1
D gene: TRBD2
V gene: TRBV6-2/TRBV6-3

CDR3 DNA: TGTGCCAGTGCCCCCAGGGACAGCCTGGGTTGGAACACTGAAGCTTTCTTT
CDR3 protein: CASAPRDSLGWNTEAFF
CDR3 length: 17
clone size: many
J gene: TRBJ1-1
D gene: TRBD1
V gene: TRBV19

CDR3 DNA: TGCAGTGCTAGAGGATCAGGGGTGGACTATGGCTACACCTTC
CDR3 protein: CSARGSGVDYGYTF
CDR3 length: 14
clone size: .
J gene: TRBJ1-2
D gene: .
V gene: TRBV20-1

CDR3 DNA: TGTGCCATCAGTTCAGTCTGGGACAGGGCCAACAATGAGCAGTTCTTC
CDR3 protein: CAISSVWDRANNEQFF
CDR3 length: 16
clone size: .
J gene: TRBJ2-1
D gene: TRBD1
V gene: TRBV11-2

CDR3 DNA: TGTGCCAGCAGCAGAACGATAGACACCGGGGAGCTGTTTTTT
CDR3 protein: CASSRTIDTGELFF
CDR3 length: 14
clone size: medium-sized
J gene: TRBJ2-2
D gene: .
V gene: TRBV12-3/TRBV12-4

CDR3 DNA: TGTGCCAGCAGTTACTCGACGGGCACCTGGAACACTGAAGCTTTCTTT
CDR3 protein: CASSYSTGTWNTEAFF
CDR3 length: 16
clone size: medium-sized
J gene: TRBJ1-1
D gene: .
V gene: TRBV6-5

CDR3 DNA: TGTGCCTGGAGTGTTTTAGGGGGTAATCAGCCCCAGCATTTT
CDR3 protein: CAWSVLGGNQPQHF
CDR3 length: 14
clone size: .
J gene: TRBJ1-5
D gene: .
V gene: TRBV30

CDR3 DNA: TGTGCCAGCAGCGGGTTAGCGGGGGGGCCGGATGAGCAGTTCTTC
CDR3 protein: CASSGLAGGPDEQFF
CDR3 length: 15
clone size: .
J gene: TRBJ2-1
D gene: TRBD2
V gene: TRBV9

CDR3 DNA: TGCAGTGCTAGAGAGCGTACCGTTATGGTCTATGAGCAGTTCTTC
CDR3 protein: CSARERTVMVYEQFF
CDR3 length: 15
clone size: .
J gene: TRBJ2-1
D gene: .
V gene: TRBV20-1

CDR3 DNA: TGTGCCAGCTCTTTAGACAACCCGATCACCGGGGAGCTGTTTTTT
CDR3 protein: CASSLDNPITGELFF
CDR3 length: 15
clone size: medium-sized
J gene: TRBJ2-2
D gene: .
V gene: TRBV6-1

CDR3 DNA: TGTGCCAGCAGCTTAGGTCAGGGCAGTGGCTACACCTTC
CDR3 protein: CASSLGQGSGYTF
CDR3 length: 13
clone size: medium-sized
J gene: TRBJ1-2
D gene: .
V gene: TRBV7-2

CDR3 DNA: TGCAGTGCTAGAGCAGCGGGGTCAGGGGTAGCAGCCAAAAACATTCAGTACTTC
CDR3 protein: CSARAAGSGVAAKNIQYF
CDR3 length: 18
clone size: many
J gene: TRBJ2-4
D gene: .
V gene: TRBV20-1

CDR3 DNA: TGTGCCAGCAGCTTAGTCTGGGAGCGGGGGAACACCGGGGAGCTGTTTTTT
CDR3 protein: CASSLVWERGNTGELFF
CDR3 length: 17
clone size: medium-sized
J gene: TRBJ2-2
D gene: TRBD2
V gene: TRBV11-2

CDR3 DNA: TGTGCCAGCTCACCCCGGACTAGCGGGGCCCACGAGCAGTACTTC
CDR3 protein: CASSPRTSGAHEQYF
CDR3 length: 15
clone size: .
J gene: TRBJ2-7
D gene: TRBD2
V gene: TRBV18

CDR3 DNA: TGTGCCAGCAGTTTAAACGTTGGAGGCTACACCTTC
CDR3 protein: CASSLNVGGYTF
CDR3 length: 12
clone size: .
J gene: TRBJ1-2
D gene: .
V gene: TRBV12-3/TRBV12-4

CDR3 DNA: TGTGCCAGCAGCTCCCTAACGACTAGCGGGACCTACAATGAGCAGTTCTTC
CDR3 protein: CASSSLTTSGTYNEQFF
CDR3 length: 17
clone size: .
J gene: TRBJ2-1
D gene: TRBD2
V gene: TRBV5-4

CDR3 DNA: TGCAGTGCTAGGCCTCGGAGTTCCTATAATTCACCCCTCCACTTT
CDR3 protein: CSARPRSSYNSPLHF
CDR3 length: 15
clone size: many
J gene: TRBJ1-6
D gene: .
V gene: TRBV20-1

CDR3 DNA: TGTGCCAGTAGTTGGGGGACAGGGAACACCGGGGAGCTGTTTTTT
CDR3 protein: CASSWGTGNTGELFF
CDR3 length: 15
clone size: medium-sized
J gene: TRBJ2-2
D gene: TRBD1
V gene: TRBV19

CDR3 DNA: TGTGCCAGCAGTTTCGTTACTGTTTATCAGTTCTTC
CDR3 protein: CASSFVTVYQFF
CDR3 length: 12
clone size: .
J gene: TRBJ2-1
D gene: .
V gene: TRBV7-9

CDR3 DNA: TGCGCCAGCAGCTTTGGACTAGCGGGGGGGGACACAGATACGCAGTATTTT
CDR3 protein: CASSFGLAGGDTDTQYF
CDR3 length: 17
clone size: medium-sized
J gene: TRBJ2-3
D gene: TRBD2
V gene: TRBV5-1

CDR3 DNA: TGTGCCAGCAGCTCAGGGCCCTGGAATGAGCAGTTCTTC
CDR3 protein: CASSSGPWNEQFF
CDR3 length: 13
clone size: few
J gene: TRBJ2-1
D gene: .
V gene: TRBV7-2

CDR3 DNA: TGTGCCAGCAGCCCGAGTACTCAGGGGAGGAAACTGTTTTTT
CDR3 protein: CASSPSTQGRKLFF
CDR3 length: 14
clone size: many
J gene: TRBJ1-4
D gene: .
V gene: TRBV11-2

CDR3 DNA: TGTGCCAGCAGGGTGACCTACAATCAGCCCCAGCATTTT
CDR3 protein: CASRVTYNQPQHF
CDR3 length: 13
clone size: few
J gene: TRBJ1-5
D gene: .
V gene: TRBV2

CDR3 DNA: TGTGCCAGCAGCACCCCGGGTCTATCACCCCTCCACTTT
CDR3 protein: CASSTPGLSPLHF
CDR3 length: 13
clone size: .
J gene: TRBJ1-6
D gene: .
V gene: TRBV6-1

CDR3 DNA: TGTGCCAGCAGAAAGCTAGGGAATGAGCAGTTCTTC
CDR3 protein: CASRKLGNEQFF
CDR3 length: 12
clone size: many
J gene: TRBJ2-1
D gene: .
V gene: TRBV27

CDR3 DNA: TGTGCCAGCAGTCCCGACCTTAACTATGGCTACACCTTC
CDR3 protein: CASSPDLNYGYTF
CDR3 length: 13
clone size: .
J gene: TRBJ1-2
D gene: .
V gene: TRBV12-3/TRBV12-4

CDR3 DNA: TGTGCCAGTAATTGGGCGGGGTACACAGATACGCAGTATTTT
CDR3 protein: CASNWAGYTDTQYF
CDR3 length: 14
clone size: medium-sized
J gene: TRBJ2-3
D gene: .
V gene: TRBV19

CDR3 DNA: TGCGCCAGCAGCTCCTCGAGGGAGTCACCCCTCCACTTT
CDR3 protein: CASSSSRESPLHF
CDR3 length: 13
clone size: .
J gene: TRBJ1-6
D gene: .
V gene: TRBV4-3

CDR3 DNA: TGTGCCAGTAGCCCGACTAGCGGGGGGGCATTTACCTACAATGAGCAGTTCTTC
CDR3 protein: CASSPTSGGAFTYNEQFF
CDR3 length: 18
clone size: medium-sized
J gene: TRBJ2-1
D gene: TRBD2
V gene: TRBV19

CDR3 DNA: TGTGCCAGCAGCCAATGCCCCAGGGGGGTCAACGTCCTGACTTTC
CDR3 protein: CASSQCPRGVNVLTF
CDR3 length: 15
clone size: .
J gene: TRBJ2-6
D gene: .
V gene: TRBV14

CDR3 DNA: TGTGCCAGCAGCTTAATGGGGACACCAAATGAAAAACTGTTTTTT
CDR3 protein: CASSLMGTPNEKLFF
CDR3 length: 15
clone size: .
J gene: TRBJ1-4
D gene: .
V gene: TRBV11-2

CDR3 DNA: TGTGCCAGCAGGCGGGTCGGGACAGCCTCCTACGAGCAGTACTTC
CDR3 protein: CASRRVGTASYEQYF
CDR3 length: 15
clone size: medium-sized
J gene: TRBJ2-7
D gene: TRBD1
V gene: TRBV6-1

CDR3 DNA: TGTGCCAGCAGTCCCGGACAGGCCCCTTATGGCTACACCTTC
CDR3 protein: CASSPGQAPYGYTF
CDR3 length: 14
clone size: medium-sized
J gene: TRBJ1-2
D gene: TRBD1
V gene: TRBV28

CDR3 DNA: TGCTCCATTAGCAGAAACTCCGGACAGGGGGCGTCAGATACGCAGTATTTT
CDR3 protein: CSISRNSGQGASDTQYF
CDR3 length: 17
clone size: .
J gene: TRBJ2-3
D gene: TRBD1
V gene: TRBV5-1

CDR3 DNA: TGTGCCAGCAGACAAATGTCTGTAAACACCATATATTTT
CDR3 protein: CASRQMSVNTIYF
CDR3 length: 13
clone size: .
J gene: TRBJ1-3
D gene: .
V gene: TRBV2

CDR3 DNA: TGCAGTGCTAGGACAGGGATCAATCAACCCCAGCATTTT
CDR3 protein: CSARTGINQPQHF
CDR3 length: 13
clone size: .
J gene: TRBJ1-5
D gene: TRBD1
V gene: TRBV20-1